The rows below give T cell receptor beta chains drawn from one sample of a study of T cell responses to AZD1222 COVID-19 vaccine. Libraries were prepared by immunoSEQ multiplex PCR; TCRdb keeps only in-frame clonotypes and omits some of them. Altogether about 160,000 clones are present, 90% to 95% being singletons, with the ten largest covering approximately 1%. This specimen was peripheral blood, taken on day 0 of AZD1222 vaccination. These receptors were collected from an adult in good health. Both conserved end residues are trimmed from each CDR3. Each record gives: CDR3 length, J gene, D gene, V gene, CDR3 protein. D genes are given only for firm matches.

length: 14
J: TRBJ2-1
D: NA
V: TRBV21-1
CDR3: ASSKLAGDSYNEQF

length: 11
J: TRBJ2-7
D: TRBD1
V: TRBV9
CDR3: ASSRTGGEKQY

length: 11
J: TRBJ1-2
D: NA
V: TRBV2
CDR3: ASNIGVGYGYT

length: 10
J: TRBJ1-2
D: NA
V: TRBV28
CDR3: ATAQGFHGYT

length: 10
J: TRBJ1-5
D: NA
V: TRBV19
CDR3: AGGSGIQPQH

length: 11
J: TRBJ1-5
D: NA
V: TRBV19
CDR3: ASSILGDQPQH

length: 12
J: TRBJ1-1
D: TRBD1
V: TRBV7-9
CDR3: ASSPQGAGTEAF

length: 12
J: TRBJ2-1
D: NA
V: TRBV18
CDR3: ASSPRSSYNEQF

length: 11
J: TRBJ2-7
D: TRBD1
V: TRBV2
CDR3: ASRRQGWDEQY

length: 11
J: TRBJ2-7
D: NA
V: TRBV12-3/TRBV12-4
CDR3: ASSVTETYEQY

length: 10
J: TRBJ1-5
D: NA
V: TRBV27
CDR3: ASSSGNQPQH

length: 10
J: TRBJ1-4
D: NA
V: TRBV5-1
CDR3: ASSPNNEKLF

length: 13
J: TRBJ1-1
D: NA
V: TRBV5-1
CDR3: ASSRRGGGNTEAF

length: 11
J: TRBJ1-3
D: NA
V: TRBV2
CDR3: ASSEDVGNTIY

length: 15
J: TRBJ2-2
D: NA
V: TRBV18
CDR3: ASSPMDAELSTGELF

length: 13
J: TRBJ2-5
D: NA
V: TRBV2
CDR3: ASNRRITDQETQY

length: 12
J: TRBJ1-2
D: NA
V: TRBV4-1
CDR3: ASSQGRGSYGYT

length: 15
J: TRBJ2-6
D: NA
V: TRBV5-4
CDR3: ASTRTVTASGANVLT

length: 12
J: TRBJ2-7
D: NA
V: TRBV3-1/TRBV3-2
CDR3: ASGVAANTYEQY

length: 12
J: TRBJ2-2
D: NA
V: TRBV4-2
CDR3: ASSHTMGEGELF

length: 13
J: TRBJ2-3
D: TRBD1
V: TRBV7-9
CDR3: ASSLRGGGTDTQY

length: 16
J: TRBJ2-3
D: NA
V: TRBV3-1/TRBV3-2
CDR3: ASSKGSTSFDNTDTQY

length: 13
J: TRBJ1-2
D: TRBD1
V: TRBV5-4
CDR3: ASSFRGGLGYGYT

length: 11
J: TRBJ1-4
D: NA
V: TRBV10-3
CDR3: AISDQGNEKLF

length: 12
J: TRBJ1-1
D: NA
V: TRBV18
CDR3: ASSPKVWNTEAF

length: 12
J: TRBJ1-1
D: NA
V: TRBV6-1
CDR3: ASSEAEGKTEAF

length: 13
J: TRBJ2-7
D: NA
V: TRBV18
CDR3: ASSPPSRITYEQY

length: 12
J: TRBJ1-2
D: NA
V: TRBV10-3
CDR3: AISEPRDHYGYT

length: 12
J: TRBJ1-6
D: TRBD1
V: TRBV28
CDR3: ASRPGQGRSPLH

length: 11
J: TRBJ1-5
D: NA
V: TRBV2
CDR3: ASKGLGNQPQH

length: 12
J: TRBJ1-1
D: NA
V: TRBV5-6
CDR3: ASSLMGLNTEAF